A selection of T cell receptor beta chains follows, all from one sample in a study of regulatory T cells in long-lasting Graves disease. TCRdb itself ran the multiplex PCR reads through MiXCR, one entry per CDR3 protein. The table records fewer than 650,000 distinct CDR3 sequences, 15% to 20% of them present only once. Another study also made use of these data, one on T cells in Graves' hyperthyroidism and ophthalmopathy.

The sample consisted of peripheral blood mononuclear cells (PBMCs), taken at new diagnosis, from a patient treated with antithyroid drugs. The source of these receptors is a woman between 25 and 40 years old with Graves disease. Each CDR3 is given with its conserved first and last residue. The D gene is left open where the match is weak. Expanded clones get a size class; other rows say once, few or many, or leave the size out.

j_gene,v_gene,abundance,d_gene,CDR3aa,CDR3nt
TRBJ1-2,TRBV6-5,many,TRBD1,CASSYGTDNGYTF,TGTGCCAGCAGTTACGGGACAGACAATGGCTACACCTTC
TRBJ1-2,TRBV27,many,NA,CASRSNRFSGVYGYTF,TGTGCCAGCAGGTCAAACAGATTTTCGGGAGTCTATGGCTACACCTTC
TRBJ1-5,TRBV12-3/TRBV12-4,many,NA,CASAAVSNQPQHF,TGTGCCAGCGCGGCAGTTAGCAATCAGCCCCAGCATTTT
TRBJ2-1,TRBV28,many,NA,CASSSFRDQRYEQFF,TGTGCCAGCAGTTCCTTCCGGGACCAGCGCTATGAGCAGTTCTTC
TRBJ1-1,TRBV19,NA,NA,CASSIDRWSTEAFF,TGTGCCAGTAGTATCGACCGGTGGAGCACTGAAGCTTTCTTT
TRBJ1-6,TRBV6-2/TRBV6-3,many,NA,CASSYRGGNSPLHF,TGTGCCAGCAGTTACCGGGGGGGTAATTCACCCCTCCACTTT
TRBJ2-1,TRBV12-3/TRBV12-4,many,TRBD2,CASRQTISGRANEQFF,TGTGCCAGCAGGCAAACCATTAGCGGGAGGGCCAATGAGCAGTTCTTC
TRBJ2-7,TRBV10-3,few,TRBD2,CAISEPPRLALKQYF,TGTGCCATCAGTGAGCCCCCCCGACTAGCTTTGAAGCAGTACTTC
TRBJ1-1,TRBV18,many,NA,CASSPLGQNTEAFF,TGTGCCAGCTCACCCCTCGGACAGAACACTGAAGCTTTCTTT
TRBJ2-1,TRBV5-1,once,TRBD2,CASSLEREEFF,TGCGCCAGCAGCTTGGAGCGGGAGGAGTTCTTC
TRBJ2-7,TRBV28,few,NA,CASSLRRPLDEQYF,TGTGCCAGCAGTTTACGCAGGCCCTTAGACGAGCAGTACTTC
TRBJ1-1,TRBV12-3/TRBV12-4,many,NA,CASRISASTEAFF,TGTGCCAGCCGTATTTCGGCAAGCACTGAAGCTTTCTTT
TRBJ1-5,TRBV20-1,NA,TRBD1,CSASFSGRGSSGPQHF,TGCAGTGCTAGTTTCTCTGGCAGGGGGTCCTCAGGGCCCCAGCATTTT
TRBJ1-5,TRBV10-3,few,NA,CAISKGSGNQPQHF,TGTGCCATCAGTAAGGGAAGCGGCAATCAGCCCCAGCATTTT
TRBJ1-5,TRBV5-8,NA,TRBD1,CASSFLGTGGAGRQPQHF,TGTGCCAGCAGCTTTTTAGGGACAGGGGGCGCGGGGAGGCAGCCCCAGCATTTT
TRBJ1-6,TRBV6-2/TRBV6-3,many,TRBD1,CASSYRDRAVNSPLHF,TGTGCCAGCAGTTATCGGGACAGGGCGGTGAATTCACCCCTCCACTTT
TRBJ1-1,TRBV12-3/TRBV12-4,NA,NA,CASSSRAGTNVRAFF,TGTGCCAGCAGTTCGAGGGCAGGAACGAATGTGCGAGCTTTCTTT
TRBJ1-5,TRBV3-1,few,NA,CASSSQANNQPQHF,TGTGCCAGCAGTTCACAGGCGAACAATCAGCCCCAGCATTTT
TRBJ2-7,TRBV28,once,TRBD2,CASSSDPGTSGYEQYF,TGTGCCAGCAGTTCGGATCCCGGGACTAGCGGCTACGAGCAGTACTTC
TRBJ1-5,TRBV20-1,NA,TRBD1,CSAEGQGAIQPQHF,TGCAGTGCAGAGGGACAGGGGGCGATTCAGCCCCAGCATTTT
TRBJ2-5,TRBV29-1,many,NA,CSVVQGRETQYF,TGCAGCGTTGTGCAGGGGCGGGAGACCCAGTACTTC
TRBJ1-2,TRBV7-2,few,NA,CASTLSPTYYGYTF,TGTGCCAGCACCCTTTCCCCGACCTACTATGGCTACACCTTC
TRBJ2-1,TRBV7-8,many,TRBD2,CASSFGSGAPSYNEQFF,TGTGCCAGCAGCTTCGGGAGCGGGGCCCCCTCCTACAATGAGCAGTTCTTC
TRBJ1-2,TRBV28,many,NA,CASSSNYGYTF,TGTGCCAGCAGCTCAAATTATGGCTACACCTTC
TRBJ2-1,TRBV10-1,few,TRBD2,CASSDPGGAGVRNEQFF,TGCGCCAGCAGTGACCCGGGTGGGGCGGGAGTTCGCAATGAGCAGTTCTTC
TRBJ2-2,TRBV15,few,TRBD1,CATSSFRGRTGELFF,TGTGCCACCAGCAGTTTCAGGGGGCGGACCGGGGAGCTGTTTTTT
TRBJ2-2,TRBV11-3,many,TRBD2,CASSKTGLAGGAGELFF,TGTGCCAGCAGCAAGACTGGACTAGCGGGAGGCGCCGGGGAGCTGTTTTTT
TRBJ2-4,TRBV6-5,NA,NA,CASSYRGAKNIQYF,TGTGCCAGCAGTTACAGGGGTGCCAAAAACATTCAGTACTTC
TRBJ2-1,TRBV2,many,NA,CASSDRAVYNEQFF,TGTGCCAGCAGTGACCGGGCAGTCTACAATGAGCAGTTCTTC
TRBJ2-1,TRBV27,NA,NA,CASSRLSWGEQFF,TGTGCCAGCAGCCGCCTCTCCTGGGGTGAGCAGTTCTTC
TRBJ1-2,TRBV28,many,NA,CASTRGEDGYTF,TGTGCCAGCACAAGGGGGGAGGATGGCTACACCTTC
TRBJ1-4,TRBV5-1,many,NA,CASCREGTTNEKLFF,TGCGCCAGCTGTAGAGAGGGAACAACTAATGAAAAACTGTTTTTT
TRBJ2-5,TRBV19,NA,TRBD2,CASSIGGREETQYF,TGTGCCAGTAGTATCGGCGGGAGGGAAGAGACCCAGTACTTC
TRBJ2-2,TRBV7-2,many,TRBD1,CASSLGATGIGELFF,TGTGCCAGCAGCTTAGGTGCGACAGGGATCGGGGAGCTGTTTTTT
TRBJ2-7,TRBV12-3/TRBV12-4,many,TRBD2,CASSSSQRRLAGVSYEQYF,TGTGCCAGCAGTTCATCCCAACGGAGACTAGCGGGGGTATCCTACGAGCAGTACTTC
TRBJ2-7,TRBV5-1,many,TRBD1,CASSLGAGTGGYEQYF,TGCGCCAGCAGCTTGGGGGCCGGGACAGGGGGATACGAGCAGTACTTC
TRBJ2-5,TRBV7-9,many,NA,CASSLAGRQETQYF,TGTGCCAGCAGCTTAGCAGGGCGGCAAGAGACCCAGTACTTC
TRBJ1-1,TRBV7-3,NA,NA,CASSLTRLDTEAFF,TGTGCCAGCAGCTTAACCAGACTAGACACTGAAGCTTTCTTT
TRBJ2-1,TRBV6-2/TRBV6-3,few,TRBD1,CASDRGLLNEQFF,TGTGCCTCCGACAGGGGACTGCTCAATGAGCAGTTCTTC
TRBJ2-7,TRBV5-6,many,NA,CASSFSRRSYEQYF,TGTGCCAGCAGCTTTTCGAGGAGATCGTACGAGCAGTACTTC
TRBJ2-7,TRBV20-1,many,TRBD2,CSARYLAGGTASYEQYF,TGCAGTGCTAGGTACCTAGCGGGAGGGACTGCGTCCTACGAGCAGTACTTC
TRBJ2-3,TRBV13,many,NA,CASSHLGGTDTQYF,TGTGCCAGCAGCCACTTAGGGGGCACAGATACGCAGTATTTT
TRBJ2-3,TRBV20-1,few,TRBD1,CSAGDRDNSRSDTQYF,TGCAGTGCTGGGGACAGGGATAATTCTCGGTCGGATACGCAGTATTTT
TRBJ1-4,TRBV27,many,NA,CASSPPNEKLFF,TGTGCCAGCAGTCCCCCCAATGAAAAACTGTTTTTT
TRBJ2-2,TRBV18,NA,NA,CASSSRRGRVELFF,TGTGCCAGCTCTTCCCGTCGGGGGCGCGTGGAGCTGTTTTTT
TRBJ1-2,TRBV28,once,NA,CGSSLGTGRRGYTF,TGTGGCAGCAGTTTAGGTACAGGGAGGCGAGGCTACACCTTC
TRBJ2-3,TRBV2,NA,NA,CASSTGWGDTQYF,TGTGCCAGCAGTACAGGGTGGGGAGATACGCAGTATTTT
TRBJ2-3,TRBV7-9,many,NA,CASSSEGWEETQYF,TGTGCCAGCAGCTCTGAAGGCTGGGAAGAGACGCAGTATTTT
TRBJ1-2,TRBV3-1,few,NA,CASSQSTYGYTF,TGTGCCAGCAGCCAGAGTACCTATGGCTACACCTTC
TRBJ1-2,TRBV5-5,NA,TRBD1,CASSLTWDRVYYGYTF,TGTGCCAGCAGCTTAACGTGGGACAGGGTGTACTATGGCTACACCTTC
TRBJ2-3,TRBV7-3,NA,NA,CASSLQETSTDTQYF,TGTGCCAGCAGCTTACAGGAAACTAGCACAGATACGCAGTATTTT
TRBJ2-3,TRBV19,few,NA,CASEGLDTQYF,TGTGCCAGTGAGGGGTTAGATACGCAGTATTTT
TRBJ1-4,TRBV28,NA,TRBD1,CASSGNRGRWEKLLF,TGTGCCAGCAGTGGAAACAGGGGGCGTTGGGAAAAACTGTTATTT